Listed below are T cell receptor beta chains from one sample, sequenced in a study of CD8 T cells in Susac syndrome. TCRdb itself ran the immunoSEQ multiplex PCR reads through MiXCR, one entry per CDR3 protein. This table holds about 300,000 distinct CDR3 sequences, approximately 85% found once. The sample taken for sequencing was CD8+ T cells from PBMCs. The receptors come from a human donor with multiple sclerosis. Both conserved end residues are part of each CDR3. A D gene is named only where the DNA matches it firmly. A clone size is listed for some rows: how often the clone was seen (once, few, many), or a class if it is expanded.

J gene | D gene | clone size | V gene | CDR3 protein | CDR3 DNA
TRBJ2-7 | - | - | TRBV25-1 | CASSEYEQVYEQYF | TGTGCCAGCAGTGAATATGAACAGGTCTACGAGCAGTACTTC
TRBJ1-2 | - | - | TRBV7-2 | CASSYSTGYYGYTF | TGTGCCAGCAGCTATTCGACAGGCTATTATGGCTACACCTTC
TRBJ2-1 | TRBD2 | - | TRBV27 | CASSSLTSGSAYNEQFF | TGTGCCAGCAGTTCATTAACTAGCGGGAGCGCCTACAATGAGCAGTTCTTC
TRBJ2-7 | - | - | TRBV28 | CASSFSGVRPSSYEQYF | TGTGCCAGCAGTTTTTCCGGAGTCCGCCCTTCCTCCTACGAGCAGTACTTC
TRBJ2-7 | - | few | TRBV4-3 | CASSQDWQGLYEQYF | TGCGCCAGCAGCCAAGATTGGCAGGGCCTATACGAGCAGTACTTC
TRBJ1-2 | - | - | TRBV12-3/TRBV12-4 | CASVGIYGYTF | TGTGCCAGCGTGGGTATCTATGGCTACACCTTC
TRBJ1-2 | - | - | TRBV19 | CASSITGIYGYTF | TGTGCCAGTAGTATCACAGGGATTTATGGCTACACCTTC
TRBJ2-6 | - | - | TRBV4-3 | CASSQLTGTLSSGANVLTF | TGCGCCAGCAGCCAGCTTACCGGGACATTAAGCTCTGGGGCCAACGTCCTGACTTTC
TRBJ2-7 | TRBD2 | - | TRBV2 | CASSTSLAGSYEQYF | TGTGCCAGCAGTACAAGTCTAGCGGGGTCCTACGAGCAGTACTTC
TRBJ2-7 | TRBD1 | - | TRBV28 | CASSLWDSSYEQYF | TGTGCCAGCAGCCTATGGGACAGCTCCTACGAGCAGTACTTC
TRBJ2-5 | - | - | TRBV27 | CASSPVGSYQETQYF | TGTGCCAGCAGTCCCGTGGGGTCGTACCAAGAGACCCAGTACTTC
TRBJ2-2 | - | - | TRBV3-1 | CASSQEASAPGNTGELFF | TGTGCCAGCAGCCAAGAGGCGTCAGCCCCAGGGAACACCGGGGAGCTGTTTTTT
TRBJ2-2 | - | few | TRBV4-2 | CASSVLLAGGELFF | TGTGCCAGCAGCGTATTACTCGCGGGCGGGGAGCTGTTTTTT
TRBJ1-4 | - | - | TRBV19 | CANPRRGDGNEKLFF | TGTGCCAACCCTCGGAGGGGGGACGGCAATGAAAAACTGTTTTTT
TRBJ2-7 | TRBD1 | - | TRBV7-2 | CASSFPGTENYEQYF | TGTGCCAGCAGCTTCCCCGGGACAGAAAACTACGAGCAGTACTTC
TRBJ2-7 | TRBD2 | - | TRBV4-3 | CASSQESGSYEQYF | TGCGCCAGCAGCCAGGAGAGCGGGAGCTACGAGCAGTACTTC
TRBJ2-3 | - | - | TRBV5-6 | CASSRGAMADTQYF | TGTGCCAGCAGCCGCGGGGCCATGGCCGATACGCAGTATTTT
TRBJ2-7 | TRBD2 | - | TRBV6-2/TRBV6-3 | CASSPLTSGSSYEQYF | TGTGCCAGCAGTCCCTTAACGAGCGGGAGTTCCTACGAGCAGTACTTC
TRBJ1-1 | - | once | TRBV2 | CASSEAWSRRWAEAFF | TGTGCCAGCAGTGAAGCATGGTCCCGGCGGTGGGCTGAAGCTTTCTTT
TRBJ2-4 | - | - | TRBV4-3 | CASSPHGTTKNIQYF | TGCGCCAGCAGCCCTCATGGAACGACCAAAAACATTCAGTACTTC
TRBJ2-7 | - | few | TRBV24-1 | CATSDLGSYEQYF | TGTGCCACCAGTGATTTGGGGTCCTACGAGCAGTACTTC
TRBJ1-1 | - | - | TRBV28 | CASKAYTEAFF | TGTGCCAGCAAAGCTTACACTGAAGCTTTCTTT
TRBJ2-7 | - | once | TRBV28 | CASSRDGSSYEQYF | TGTGCCAGCAGCCGGGACGGCAGCTCCTACGAGCAGTACTTC
TRBJ1-3 | - | - | TRBV30 | CAWSYDTLQDTIYF | TGTGCCTGGAGTTATGACACGCTCCAGGACACCATATATTTT
TRBJ1-1 | TRBD1 | - | TRBV19 | CASTPSGGLNTEAFF | TGTGCCAGTACCCCTTCAGGGGGCTTGAACACTGAAGCTTTCTTT
TRBJ1-5 | TRBD1 | - | TRBV6-2/TRBV6-3 | CASSHNRDRGNQPQHF | TGTGCCAGCAGTCATAACCGGGACAGGGGCAATCAGCCCCAGCATTTT
TRBJ2-2 | - | - | TRBV7-7 | CASSLAVSSTGELFF | TGTGCTAGCAGCTTAGCGGTATCTAGCACCGGGGAGCTGTTTTTT
TRBJ2-7 | - | - | TRBV4-3 | CASSQDELGPYEQYF | TGCGCCAGCAGCCAAGATGAACTGGGGCCCTACGAGCAGTACTTC
TRBJ2-7 | TRBD1 | - | TRBV6-5 | CASSYSTPGGAPDEQYF | TGTGCCAGCAGTTACTCGACCCCAGGGGGCGCGCCGGACGAGCAGTACTTC
TRBJ2-1 | TRBD2 | - | TRBV4-2 | CASSQRSTQAGELHNEQFF | TGTGCCAGCAGCCAACGGTCCACCCAGGCGGGAGAGCTCCACAATGAGCAGTTCTTC
TRBJ2-7 | TRBD1 | few | TRBV6-5 | CASSYSKGTGHEQYF | TGTGCCAGCAGTTACTCGAAAGGGACAGGGCACGAGCAGTACTTC
TRBJ2-7 | - | few | TRBV15 | CATSSLETEQYF | TGTGCCACCAGCAGTCTCGAGACGGAGCAGTACTTC
TRBJ2-1 | TRBD2 | - | TRBV27 | CASHPLTGTSVVNEQFF | TGTGCCAGCCATCCTTTGACCGGGACTAGCGTGGTAAATGAGCAGTTCTTC
TRBJ2-7 | - | - | TRBV13 | CASSFGTPDEQYF | TGTGCCAGCAGCTTCGGAACACCCGACGAGCAGTACTTC
TRBJ1-5 | - | - | TRBV19 | CASSIRDSGQPQHF | TGTGCCAGTAGTATAAGGGATTCAGGTCAGCCCCAGCATTTT
TRBJ2-1 | TRBD2 | - | TRBV5-4 | CASRSSYGRANEQFF | TGTGCCAGCCGTTCTAGCTACGGGAGGGCCAATGAGCAGTTCTTC
TRBJ2-7 | - | - | TRBV28 | CASSVSAGTYEQYF | TGTGCCAGCAGTGTCTCTGCTGGTACGTACGAGCAGTACTTC
TRBJ2-1 | TRBD1 | - | TRBV11-2 | CASSSGTGGAKEQFF | TGTGCCAGCAGCTCTGGGACAGGGGGCGCGAAGGAGCAGTTCTTC
TRBJ1-1 | - | - | TRBV13 | CASSLEVSTTEAFF | TGTGCCAGCAGCTTAGAGGTCAGTACCACTGAAGCTTTCTTT
TRBJ2-7 | - | - | TRBV10-2 | CASSDSRGEQYF | TGCGCCAGCAGTGATTCGCGGGGCGAGCAGTACTTC
TRBJ1-2 | TRBD1 | - | TRBV5-6 | CASSLGTAYGYTF | TGTGCCAGCAGCCTCGGGACAGCATATGGCTACACCTTC
TRBJ1-2 | - | once | TRBV4-3 | CASSQDREGRYYGYTF | TGCGCCAGCAGCCAAGATCGTGAGGGACGGTACTATGGCTACACCTTC
TRBJ2-4 | TRBD2 | - | TRBV20-1 | CSARDWIGAGADKNIQYF | TGCAGTGCTAGAGATTGGATCGGAGCGGGAGCGGACAAAAACATTCAGTACTTC
TRBJ1-2 | TRBD1 | once | TRBV28 | CASSPTGGGSGYTF | TGTGCCAGCAGTCCGACAGGGGGCGGTTCTGGCTACACCTTC
TRBJ2-7 | - | - | TRBV7-9 | CASSLGSHPEQYF | TGTGCCAGCAGCCTAGGTAGTCATCCCGAGCAGTACTTC
TRBJ1-2 | - | - | TRBV19 | CASSIAQGYGYTF | TGTGCCAGTAGTATAGCCCAGGGATATGGCTACACCTTC
TRBJ2-1 | - | - | TRBV6-2/TRBV6-3 | CASSYLTPSYNEQFF | TGTGCCAGCAGTTACCTGACACCCTCGTACAATGAGCAGTTCTTC
TRBJ1-1 | - | once | TRBV5-4 | CASSLLSGWDEAFF | TGTGCCAGCAGCCTCCTATCAGGGTGGGACGAAGCTTTCTTT
TRBJ2-1 | - | - | TRBV2 | CASNRVYNEQFF | TGTGCCAGCAACAGGGTTTACAATGAGCAGTTCTTC